Presented here are 3 T cell receptor beta chains from one specimen sequenced in a study of cytomegalovirus exposure and HLA in healthy donors. Vbeta (60) and Jbeta (13) primers were used in the PCR. The assay was immunoSEQ multiplex PCR, and TCRdb's table has in-frame clones only and misses some. The sample includes roughly 200,000 clones, 80% of them seen just once. Sequenced sample: PBMCs. These receptors originate from a boy between 10 and 17 years old in good health and CMV-seronegative.

The V and J genes are TRBV6-5 and TRBJ2-7; a possible D gene is TRBD2 (6 bases). Germline CDR1 MNHEY, CDR2 SVGAGI. V lost 6 bases to trimming and J lost 2 bases, with 14 bases between them. The CDR3 contains 14 residues. The DNA of the CDR3 is TGTGCCAGCAGCCGCGGGGTGGAGGCCTACGAGCAGTACTTC. It translates to CASSRGVEAYEQYF.

The V gene is TRBV27, the J gene TRBJ1-1; maybe TRBD1 (5 bases). CDR3 length: 14 residues. Trimming left V 6 bases short and J 1 base short, with 12 bases between. Germline assignment: CDR1 MNHEY and CDR2 SMNVEV (reference sequence). Here the CDR3 reads CASRPVGGNTEAFF. CDR3 DNA: TGTGCCAGCAGGCCCGTGGGGGGGAACACTGAAGCTTTCTTT.

CDR3 residues: CASSESGGTSISTDTQYF. The DNA of the CDR3 is TGTGCCAGCAGTGAATCGGGAGGGACTAGCATCAGCACAGATACGCAGTATTTT. The rearrangement links TRBV6-1 to TRBJ2-3, with TRBD2 identical over 9 bases. The CDR3 length is 18 residues. The germline CDR1 and CDR2 sequences are MNHNS and SASEGT. The V gene end was trimmed by 2 bases and the J gene end by 0 bases; junction bases not matched to a gene: 9.